The next 31 T cell receptor beta chains were all read from a single sample in a study of radiotherapy plus CTLA-4 blockade in lung cancer. Profiling relied on immunoSEQ multiplex PCR, and the TCRdb table lists in-frame clones only, not all of them. The table includes some 64,000 clones, about 72% detected once. The sample was peripheral blood, taken from a patient treated with radiotherapy plus ipilimumab. The receptor set was obtained from a human donor with non-small cell lung cancer who had a complete response to radiotherapy plus ipilimumab.

This clone was picked up a small number of times. The V gene is TRBV4-3, the J gene TRBJ1-2; the D gene is possibly TRBD1 (6 bases). CDR1 and CDR2 from the germline V gene are LGHNA and YSLEER. V dropped 2 bases and J dropped 2 bases, with 9 bases sitting between them. The CDR3 has 14 residues. The CDR3 loop is CASSQSQGNYGYTF. CDR3 DNA: TGCGCCAGCAGCCAAAGTCAGGGGAACTATGGCTACACCTTC.

A few counts support this clone. The V gene is TRBV12-5, the J gene TRBJ1-1; TRBD1 might be the D (6 bases). The CDR3 length is 14 residues. V lost 5 bases and J lost 3, with 13 bases in between. From germline, CDR1 is LGHNT and CDR2 FRNRAP. This CDR3 is CASGRLQGYTEAFF. Written as DNA, the CDR3 is TGTGCTAGTGGTCGGCTACAGGGATACACTGAAGCTTTCTTT.

The CDR3 sequence: CASGRLRGTEAFF. In DNA form, the CDR3 reads TGTGCTAGTGGCCGCCTAAGGGGAACTGAAGCTTTCTTT. The V call is TRBV12-5, the J call TRBJ1-1; D is possibly TRBD1 (5 bases). In germline, CDR1 is LGHNT, CDR2 FRNRAP. The length of the CDR3 is 13 residues. V lost 6 bases and J lost 5, with 13 bases in between. Full variable domain (rest looked up from reference TRBV12-5 and TRBJ1-1): DARVTQTPRHKVTEMGQEVTMRCQPILGHNTVFWYRQTMMQGLELLAYFRNRAPLDDSGMPKDRFSAEMPDATLATLKIQPSEPRDSAVYFCASGRLRGTEAFFGQGTRLTVV.

The chain carries TRBV7-2 and TRBJ1-2; 8 bases align to TRBD1. CDR1 is SGHTA and CDR2 is FQGNSA in the germline V gene. The CDR3 is 13 amino acids. The V and J ends lost 4 bases and 6 bases, in that order; junction bases with no gene match: 4. CDR3 nucleotide sequence: TGTGCCAGCAGCTCAACAGGGGGGAATGGCTACACCTTC. Protein product: CASSSTGGNGYTF.

This chain uses TRBV10-2 with TRBJ2-1; no firm D call. The V gene's germline CDR1 is WSHSY and CDR2 SAAADI. The V and J ends lost 8 bases and 0 bases respectively, with 11 bases between them. This CDR3 has 14 amino acids. CDR3 region: CASSYFSSYNEQFF. Here the CDR3 DNA reads TGCGCCAGCTCCTACTTTAGCTCCTACAATGAGCAGTTCTTC.

This clone was observed once. The chain has TRBV18 and TRBJ2-3; D uncertain. The CDR3 extends over 18 amino acids. The V end lost 4 bases, the J end lost 0 bases, and 20 bases lay between the germline ends. The germline V gene has CDR1 KGHSH and CDR2 LQKENI. Here the CDR3 DNA reads TGTGCCAGCTCACTACGCCGGGTCAGGCAAACAAGCACAGATACGCAGTATTTT. This sequence encodes CASSLRRVRQTSTDTQYF.

This clone was recorded only once. The chain carries TRBV19 and TRBJ2-5; 10 nucleotides line up with TRBD2. Per the germline V gene, CDR1 is LNHDA and CDR2 is SQIVND (reference sequence). V was pared by 9 bases and J by 2 bases, with 3 bases of the junction left unmatched. CDR3 length equals 13 residues. The CDR3 coding sequence is TGTGCCAGCGGACTAGCGGCACAAGAGACCCAGTACTTC. Protein sequence: CASGLAAQETQYF.

V gene TRBV30 combines with J gene TRBJ2-7; tentatively, D is TRBD1 or TRBD2 (6 bases each). CDR1 is GTSNPN, CDR2 SVGIG, per germline (reference sequence). This CDR3 comprises 16 residues. V was trimmed by 2 bases and J by 2 bases, leaving 19 bases between them. In DNA form, the CDR3 reads TGTGCCTGGAGTCGAGGGGGAGGACAAACACCCTACGAGCAGTACTTC. Its protein is CAWSRGGGQTPYEQYF.

V is TRBV7-7 and J is TRBJ2-6; D not resolved. Trimming removed 5 bases from V and 5 bases from J, with 25 bases in between. Germline loops: CDR1 SSHAT, CDR2 FNYEAQ (reference sequence). The CDR3 extends over 19 amino acids. The CDR3 protein is CASSHMPKCHKSRANVLTF. The CDR3 DNA follows: TGTGCCAGCAGCCACATGCCTAAGTGCCACAAAAGTCGGGCCAACGTCCTGACTTTC. The variable domain in full, with the rest retrieved from reference TRBV7-7 and TRBJ2-6, is GAGVSQSPRYKVTKRGQDVTLRCDPISSHATLYWYQQALGQGPEFLTYFNYEAQPDKSGLPSDRFSAERPEGSISTLTIQRTEQRDSAMYRCASSHMPKCHKSRANVLTFGAGSRLTVL.

The J gene is TRBJ1-2, the V gene TRBV5-4, with D possibly being TRBD1 (6 bases). Between the trimmed V and J ends, which lost 4 bases and 5 bases, there was a span of 15 bases. This CDR3 contains 14 residues. Germline CDR1 SGHNT, CDR2 YYREEE (reference sequence). CDR3 amino acids: CASSRYRDAYGYTF. The DNA of the CDR3 is TGTGCCAGCAGCCGCTACAGGGACGCTTATGGCTACACCTTC.

The rearrangement uses TRBV12-5 and TRBJ1-6; D possibly corresponds to TRBD1 (5 bases). Germline lookup yields CDR1 LGHNT and CDR2 FRNRAP. The CDR3 loop spans 20 amino acids. Trimming left V 7 bases short and J 9 bases short, with 34 bases between. CDR3 coding DNA: TGTGCTAGTGTTTTCAAGCTCGGGGGATTACGGTCCTTGGGGGGTTCACCCCTCCACTTT. This encodes CASVFKLGGLRSLGGSPLHF.

As DNA, the CDR3 is TGCGCCAGCAGCTTGGCCGGTGTGGCAGCAAACACCGGGGAGCTGTTTTTT. Protein product: CASSLAGVAANTGELFF. The rearrangement uses TRBV5-1 and TRBJ2-2; D unclear. Germline values: CDR1 SGHRS, CDR2 YFSETQ. V was trimmed by 0 bases and J by 2 bases, leaving 14 bases between them. This CDR3 has 17 amino acids.

The chain joins TRBV21-1 to TRBJ1-5. TRBV21-1 is assigned pseudogene status. The CDR3 is 17 residues long. The CDR3 loop reads CASSSDSGTPSNQPQHF. As DNA, the CDR3 is TGTGCCAGCAGCAGCGATTCCGGGACTCCCTCCAATCAGCCCCAGCATTTT.

The chain joins TRBV7-8 to TRBJ1-5; tentative D call: TRBD1 (5 bases). Germline V gene sequence: CDR1 SGHVS, CDR2 FQNEAQ. Trimming stripped 1 base from V and 7 bases from J, with 17 bases between. The length of the CDR3 is 16 residues. The CDR3 reads CASSLGFDGGGQPQHF. CDR3 coding DNA: TGTGCCAGCAGCTTAGGATTCGACGGTGGGGGACAGCCCCAGCATTTT.

V and J are TRBV7-2 and TRBJ2-2; D is ambiguous. Germline V CDR1 and CDR2: SGHTA, FQGNSA. V shed 3 bases and J shed 5 bases, with 10 bases lying between them. This CDR3 is built from 14 residues. DNA of the CDR3: TGTGCCAGCAGCTTCCGGTTACAAACCGGGGAGCTGTTTTTT. It specifies CASSFRLQTGELFF.

CDR3 bases: TGTGCCAGCAGCCCCCTTACAGCTAACTATGGCTACACCTTC. Its protein is CASSPLTANYGYTF. The V call is TRBV11-2, the J call TRBJ1-2; the D is unclear. The CDR3 runs to 14 residues. V was clipped by 5 bases and J by 0 bases, with 10 bases between them. In germline, CDR1 is SGHAT, CDR2 FQNNGV.

V usage is TRBV7-8 and J usage is TRBJ1-2; D unclear. Germline lookup yields CDR1 SGHVS and CDR2 FQNEAQ. V was cut by 1 base and J by 6 bases, with 9 bases left in between. The CDR3 is made up of 13 amino acids. The CDR3, as DNA: TGTGCCAGCAGCTTAGGTGGGAGAGATGGCTACACCTTC. Translated: CASSLGGRDGYTF.

The J gene is TRBJ2-1, the V gene TRBV27, with TRBD2 matching 7 bases. Germline V CDR1 and CDR2: MNHEY, SMNVEV (reference sequence). This CDR3 is 18 amino acids long. The ends lost 7 bases at V and 0 bases at J; junction bases unmatched: 15. The CDR3 region has the DNA TGTGCCAGCATGAGGACCTCGCGCGGGAGCTACTCCTACAATGAGCAGTTCTTC. Translating gives CASMRTSRGSYSYNEQFF.

This clone was seen only a few times. CDR3 DNA sequence: TGTGCTAGTGGTTTGGTACCAAGGGGAAATGAGCAGTTCTTC. Residues: CASGLVPRGNEQFF. J is TRBJ2-1 and V is TRBV12-5; maybe TRBD1 (5 bases). Germline CDR1 reads LGHNT; CDR2 reads FRNRAP. Trimming shortened V by 0 bases and J by 7 bases, and 10 bases separated the two germline ends. The CDR3 length is 14 residues. The full variable domain, rest sourced from reference TRBV12-5 and TRBJ2-1, is DARVTQTPRHKVTEMGQEVTMRCQPILGHNTVFWYRQTMMQGLELLAYFRNRAPLDDSGMPKDRFSAEMPDATLATLKIQPSEPRDSAVYFCASGLVPRGNEQFFGPGTRLTVL.

A few counts support this clone. CDR3 sequence reads: CASSLTGTEAFF. As DNA, the CDR3 is TGTGCCAGCAGCTTAACGGGCACTGAAGCTTTCTTT. The chain links TRBV7-2 to TRBJ1-1; D is unresolved. The CDR3 loop spans 12 amino acids. Trimming took 2 bases from V and 4 from J, leaving 5 bases between them. The germline gives CDR1 SGHTA, CDR2 FQGNSA.

In its sample, this clone was seen a few times. J is TRBJ1-6 and V is TRBV4-1; D not certain. The V end lost 3 bases, the J end lost 6 bases, and 18 bases lay between the germline ends. This CDR3 region has 17 residues. Germline CDR1 reads MGHRA; CDR2 reads YSYEKL. CDR3 residues: CASSQPTYRGRNSPLHF. The DNA for the CDR3 is TGCGCCAGCAGCCAGCCTACTTACCGGGGTCGTAATTCACCCCTCCACTTT.

The chain is built from TRBV7-8 and TRBJ1-2; 9 nucleotides align to TRBD1. J was trimmed by 4 bases and V by 5 bases; bases with no gene match: 8. CDR3 length: 15 residues. The germline CDR1 and CDR2 sequences are SGHVS and FQNEAQ. CDR3 in DNA: TGTGCCAGCAGCCTACGGACAGGGGAACTCTATGGCTACACCTTC. It translates to CASSLRTGELYGYTF.

V is TRBV5-6 and J is TRBJ1-5, with unresolved D. The V gene's germline CDR1 is SGHDT and CDR2 YYEEEE. Trimming pared 1 base from V and 0 bases from J, leaving 5 bases between. This CDR3 is 14 amino acids long. The CDR3 region has the DNA TGTGCCAGCAGCTTGATCGGTAGCAATCAGCCCCAGCATTTT. It translates to CASSLIGSNQPQHF.

The table lists this clone with a count of one. This chain uses TRBV11-2 with TRBJ1-1, with D perhaps TRBD1 (6 bases). The length of the CDR3 is 14 residues. CDR1 is SGHAT, CDR2 FQNNGV, per germline. Trimming stripped 7 bases from V and 1 base from J, with 13 bases between. The chain's CDR3 is CASTLGGANTEAFF. CDR3 bases: TGTGCCAGCACCTTGGGGGGGGCGAACACTGAAGCTTTCTTT.

This clone was seen a handful of times. V and J are TRBV2 and TRBJ2-1; TRBD2 agrees at 9 bases. This CDR3 is built from 14 residues. V dropped 10 bases and J dropped 7; count of bases not matched to a gene: 11. Germline assignment: CDR1 SNHLY and CDR2 FYNNEI. The CDR3 DNA follows: TGTGCCACCAAGGGGCGGGGGGGCCAAAATGAGCAGTTCTTC. Its protein product is CATKGRGGQNEQFF.

This sequence joins TRBV9 and TRBJ2-3, with D unclear. The CDR3 covers 11 residues. V was clipped by 3 bases and J by 5 bases, with 4 bases between them. Looked up from germline, CDR1 is SGDLS and CDR2 is YYNGEE. This chain's CDR3 is CASSGGDTQYF. CDR3 sequence (DNA): TGTGCCAGCAGCGGGGGAGATACGCAGTATTTT. Combining the CDR3 with reference TRBV9 and TRBJ2-3 gives the whole variable domain DSGVTQTPKHLITATGQRVTLRCSPRSGDLSVYWYQQSLDQGLQFLIQYYNGEERAKGNILERFSAQQFPDLHSELNLSSLELGDSALYFCASSGGDTQYFGPGTRLTVL.

The chain links TRBV11-3 to TRBJ1-1, with 9 bases aligning to TRBD1. Germline V CDR1 and CDR2: SGHNT, YENEEA. The junction had 1 base not matched to a gene; V was cut back by 1 base and J by 4 bases. CDR3 length: 14 residues. The CDR3 reads CASSLVGQGTEAFF. DNA for the CDR3: TGTGCCAGCAGCTTAGTGGGACAGGGCACTGAAGCTTTCTTT. The whole variable domain, remainder taken from reference TRBV11-3 and TRBJ1-1, is EAGVVQSPRYKIIEKKQPVAFWCNPISGHNTLYWYLQNLGQGPELLIRYENEEAVDDSQLPKDRFSAERLKGVDSTLKIQPAELGDSAVYLCASSLVGQGTEAFFGQGTRLTVV.

The chain links TRBV12-5 to TRBJ1-5; D is possibly TRBD1 (6 bases). The ends were cut back, 4 bases at V and 2 bases at J, with 15 bases in the middle. This CDR3 is built from 16 residues. The germline V gene has CDR1 LGHNT and CDR2 FRNRAP. CDR3 coding DNA: TGTGCTAGTGGTTCGGACAGTTTTTTGGGCAATCAGCCCCAGCATTTT. Translating gives CASGSDSFLGNQPQHF.

This chain connects TRBV5-1 to TRBJ1-5, with TRBD1 matching 12 bases. The CDR3 is 14 amino acids. After removal of 4 bases from V and 7 bases from J, the junction contained 3 bases not matched to a gene. Germline values: CDR1 SGHRS, CDR2 YFSETQ. For the CDR3, the DNA is TGCGCCAGCAGCGCCGGGACAGGGGGCCAGCCCCAGCATTTT. Its protein is CASSAGTGGQPQHF.

CDR3 region: CASSPGTGVYEQYF. In nucleotides, the CDR3 is TGTGCCAGCAGCCCCGGGACAGGGGTCTACGAGCAGTACTTC. This rearrangement joins TRBV7-6 to TRBJ2-7; 10 nucleotides match TRBD1. There are 14 residues in the CDR3. V gave up 5 bases and J gave up 3 bases; unmatched junction bases: 4. CDR1 and CDR2 from the germline V gene are SGHVS and FNYEAQ.

The count of this clone is one. The chain recombines TRBV6-5 with TRBJ1-1, with no clear D. The CDR3 has 14 residues. Germline lookup yields CDR1 MNHEY and CDR2 SVGAGI. V was cut by 4 bases and J by 2 bases, with 11 bases left in between. The CDR3 nucleotides are TGTGCCAGCAGTTCAGCTCAGAGTAACACTGAAGCTTTCTTT. Translating it yields CASSSAQSNTEAFF.